Listed here are 18 T cell receptor beta chains from one sample, sequenced in a study of T cell clonality in common variable immunodeficiency. Findings and limits, study-wide: Fewer deletions and N-nucleotide insertions were reportedly seen in common variable immunodeficiency TCR beta sequences.

No antigens are known for them. The assay was immunoSEQ multiplex PCR, and TCRdb's table has in-frame clones only and misses some. This sample carries around 19,000 clones, none of them present only once. Input material: peripheral blood mononuclear cells. The receptors stem from a human donor with common variable immunodeficiency.

On this clone: The read gets to within 3 residues of the CDR3 end, and the germline J gene fills in the rest. This chain joins TRBV6-2 or TRBV6-3 and TRBJ1-2, with a weak D call TRBD1 (5 bases). The V end lost 4 bases, the J end lost 4 bases, and 10 bases lay between the germline ends. The CDR3 is made up of 13 amino acids. CDR1 and CDR2 (germline): MNHEY, SVGEGT. The CDR3 sequence: CASSSTGSYGYTF. Incomplete CDR3 DNA: TGTGCCAGCAGTTCCACAGGTAGCTATGGC.

This clone turned up a few times. The read halts 3 residues ahead of the CDR3 end, with the missing end drawn from the germline J gene. The chain links TRBV19 to TRBJ2-7; 7 bases line up with TRBD1. Germline CDR1 and CDR2: LNHDA and SQIVND (reference sequence). V lost 5 bases to trimming and J lost 0 bases; unmatched junction nucleotides: 7. CDR3 length: 15 amino acids. The CDR3 bases that were read are TGTGCCAGTAGTGCAGGGACAGACTTCTCCTACGAG. As protein: CASSAGTDFSYE. The entire CDR3 sequence reads CASSAGTDFSYEQYF.

This clone was seen a handful of times. This CDR3 reads CSARVAKHGGAETQYF. The covered CDR3 bases are TGCAGTGCTAGAGTCGCGAAACACGGGGGGGCTGAGACC. The rearrangement joins TRBV20-1 to TRBJ2-5; TRBD2 matches at 8 bases. From the germline J gene comes the end of the CDR3, since the read stops 3 residues before it. Per the germline V gene, CDR1 is DFQATT and CDR2 is SNEGSKA (reference sequence). The V segment lost 1 base and the J segment 5 bases; nucleotides outside the gene matches: 12. The CDR3 consists of 16 residues.

This clone was seen a few times. The read finishes 3 residues shy of the CDR3 end, and the germline J gene is used to complete it. J is TRBJ1-6 and V is TRBV5-6, with D uncertain. CDR3 length: 13 amino acids. Germline CDR1 and CDR2: SGHDT and YYEEEE. V was shortened by 0 bases and J by 8 bases, with 6 bases between the two germline ends. The CDR3 sequence: CASSLAPDSPLHF. The part of the CDR3 DNA that was read is TGTGCCAGCAGCTTGGCCCCAGATTCACCC.

In the case of this clone: The read finishes 3 residues shy of the CDR3 end, and the germline J gene is used to complete it. V gene TRBV19 combines with J gene TRBJ1-4; D is possibly TRBD1 (5 bases). CDR3 length: 16 residues. From germline, CDR1 is LNHDA and CDR2 SQIVND (reference sequence). Trimming shortened V by 3 bases and J by 0 bases, and 11 bases separated the two germline ends. Incomplete CDR3 DNA: TGTGCCAGTAGTATTCCCGCGGGGGCAACTAATGAAAAA. Its translation is CASSIPAGATNEK. The complete CDR3 reads CASSIPAGATNEKLFF.

This clone was seen a few times. Read sequence stops 3 residues before the CDR3 end, and the germline J gene provides the missing end. The chain links TRBV19 to TRBJ1-1, with D possibly matching TRBD1 (5 bases). Germline CDR1 reads LNHDA; CDR2 reads SQIVND (reference sequence). Deletions cut 6 bases from V and 1 base from J, with 12 bases between. The CDR3 has 14 amino acids. CDR3 DNA, as far as it was read: TGTGCCAGTAGCGAATTAGACAGGAACACTGAA. Amino acid sequence: CASSELDRNTE. The whole CDR3 protein is CASSELDRNTEAFF.

This clone came up a few times. The DNA ends 3 residues before the CDR3 does, and the rest of the CDR3 is filled in from the germline J gene. The gene calls are TRBV20-1 and TRBJ1-1; D not resolved. CDR1 is DFQATT and CDR2 is SNEGSKA in the germline V gene (reference sequence). CDR3 length: 13 amino acids. V was clipped by 1 base and J by 4 bases, with 10 bases between them. Partial CDR3 DNA: TGCAGTGCTAGAGCAGGCCTTGGCACTGAA. Its protein product is CSARAGLGTE. The entire CDR3 sequence reads CSARAGLGTEAFF.

This clone was detected a few times. The observed sequence ends 3 residues before the CDR3 terminus, with the missing tail filled in from the germline J gene. This chain joins TRBV5-1 and TRBJ1-5, with no clear D. This CDR3 has 14 amino acids. Germline V gives CDR1 SGHRS, CDR2 YFSETQ. V lost 3 bases to trimming and J lost 2 bases, with 9 bases between them. This CDR3 reads CASSSSGGNQPQHF. The sequenced CDR3 bases are TGCGCCAGCAGCTCGTCCGGGGGCAATCAGCCC.

This clone came up a few times. The DNA read from the CDR3 is TGTGCCAGCAGTGATTTGGCAGGGGGCCTTTACACAGATACG. Protein sequence: CASSDLAGGLYTDT. Given in full, the CDR3 is CASSDLAGGLYTDTQYF. The chain joins TRBV2 to TRBJ2-3, with TRBD1 identical over 8 bases. Coverage ceases 3 residues before the CDR3 finishes, and the germline J gene fills in the end. CDR3 length: 17 amino acids. The V segment lost 3 bases and the J segment 2 bases; nucleotides outside the gene matches: 10. CDR1 is SNHLY, CDR2 FYNNEI, per germline.

This clone was picked up a small number of times. The sequenced fragment ends 3 residues before the CDR3 boundary, so the rest is inferred from the germline J gene. The chain combines TRBV20-1 with TRBJ1-2; TRBD1 might be the D (5 bases). Trimming cost V 3 bases and J 2 bases, with 13 bases left between them. Germline loops: CDR1 DFQATT, CDR2 SNEGSKA (reference sequence). The CDR3 is made up of 14 amino acids. This CDR3 is CSASVGQANYGYTF. The sequenced CDR3 bases are TGCAGTGCTAGTGTTGGACAAGCGAACTATGGC.

The table lists this clone with a few counts. The read terminates 3 residues before the CDR3 end, so the remaining end is supplied by the germline J gene. The chain joins TRBV18 to TRBJ2-3, with D perhaps matching TRBD2 (6 bases). Trimming removed 2 bases at V and 0 bases at J, with 18 bases between. This CDR3 contains 18 residues. The germline V gene has CDR1 KGHSH and CDR2 LQKENI. CDR3 sequence: CASSPVRSSASSTDTQYF. The part of the CDR3 DNA that was read is TGTGCCAGCTCACCAGTCCGGTCTAGCGCTTCTAGCACAGATACG.

A few counts support this clone. The CDR3 end lies 3 residues beyond the end of the read and is filled in from the germline J gene. The rearrangement uses TRBV30 and TRBJ1-4; weak D call: TRBD1 (6 bases). Trimming stripped 7 bases from V and 5 bases from J, with 14 bases between. The CDR3 contains 13 residues. Germline V gives CDR1 GTSNPN, CDR2 SVGIG (reference sequence). Here the CDR3 reads CAFRGQKNEKLFF. The DNA read from the CDR3 is TGTGCCTTCAGGGGCCAAAAGAATGAAAAA.

This clone was seen only a few times. The read gets to within 3 residues of the CDR3 end, and the germline J gene fills in the rest. The chain is built from TRBV7-9 and TRBJ2-6, with D hard to call. CDR3 length equals 15 residues. Trimming took 7 bases from V and 2 from J, leaving 12 bases between them. Germline V CDR1 and CDR2: SEHNR, FQNEAQ (reference sequence). The sequenced part of the CDR3 DNA is TGTGCCAGCATCTCCATTACAGCTGGGGCCAACGTC. This translates into CASISITAGANV. The CDR3 in its entirety is CASISITAGANVLTF.

This clone has just a few counts. The read stops 3 residues short of the end of the CDR3; the missing end is completed from the germline J gene. The gene calls are TRBV6-2 or TRBV6-3 and TRBJ2-6, with no clear D. The CDR3 is 16 amino acids. Trimming took 4 bases from V and 0 from J, leaving 10 bases between them. Per germline, CDR1 MNHEY and CDR2 SVGEGT. CDR3 residues: CASSWNSRSGANVLTF. The sequenced part of the CDR3 DNA is TGTGCCAGCAGTTGGAACAGTCGCTCTGGGGCCAACGTC.

This clone was observed a handful of times. The CDR3 goes on 3 residues after the read ends, and that part is filled in from the germline J gene. The J gene is TRBJ1-6, the V gene TRBV18; D perhaps matches TRBD1 (6 bases). CDR1 and CDR2 from the germline V gene are KGHSH and LQKENI. The CDR3 spans 13 residues. V gave up 3 bases and J gave up 10 bases, with 10 bases separating them. CDR3 DNA, as far as it was read: TGTGCCAGCTCACCGAACAGGGAGTCACCC. It is translated as CASSPNRESP. The complete CDR3 sequence is CASSPNRESPLHF.

The CDR3 DNA, read in part, is TGTGCCAGCAGCCCGGACAGGATCTACAATGAG. The encoded protein is CASSPDRIYNE. The entire CDR3 sequence reads CASSPDRIYNEQFF. This chain joins TRBV7-9 and TRBJ2-1; 7 positions match TRBD1. The read halts 3 residues ahead of the CDR3 end, with the missing end drawn from the germline J gene. The V gene's germline CDR1 is SEHNR and CDR2 FQNEAQ (reference sequence). The CDR3 loop spans 14 amino acids. With 5 bases clipped from V and 3 bases from J, the junction kept 4 bases outside the gene matches. Full variable domain (rest looked up from reference TRBV7-9 and TRBJ2-1): DTGVSQNPRHKITKRGQNVTFRCDPISEHNRLYWYRQTLGQGPEFLTYFQNEAQLEKSRLLSDRFSAERPKGSFSTLEIQRTEQGDSAMYLCASSPDRIYNEQFFGPGTRLTVL.

About this clone itself: The CDR3 end lies 3 residues beyond the end of the read and is filled in from the germline J gene. The rearrangement links TRBV18 to TRBJ2-5; D uncertain. The CDR3 is 13 amino acids. Germline V gene data show CDR1 as KGHSH and CDR2 as LQKENI. Trimming shortened V by 5 bases and J by 2 bases, and 9 bases separated the two germline ends. Partial CDR3 DNA: TGTGCCAGCTCAACAAGTCTTCAAGAGACC. This gives the protein CASSTSLQET. The entire CDR3 protein reads CASSTSLQETQYF.

With respect to this clone: The missing CDR3 end, 3 residues past where the read stops, is filled in from the germline J gene. V usage is TRBV5-1 and J usage is TRBJ1-2; tentatively, D is TRBD1 (5 bases). The CDR3 length is 14 residues. The V end was cut by 3 bases, the J end by 3 bases, with 12 bases between. Germline V gene sequence: CDR1 SGHRS, CDR2 YFSETQ. The sequenced part of the CDR3 DNA is TGCGCCAGCAGCTCGACCAGGGTTGACTATGGC. This translates into CASSSTRVDYG. In full, the CDR3 is CASSSTRVDYGYTF.